Below, 12 T cell receptor beta chains from the same sample are listed, as sequenced in a study of control samples from healthy donors and cancer patients (TCRdb year 2020). The library was obtained by the immunoSEQ multiplex PCR assay. TCRdb re-hosts the immuneACCESS table, in-frame sequences only. Its copies lack some clones; in the studies checked, an unresolved V gene accounts for under half of them, and the cause for the rest is not known. This sample has around 130,000 clones in its table, and around nine tenths of those were observed once. The ten largest clones capture roughly 3.1% of the sample. Sequenced: blood. The receptors stem from a man in his fifties in good health.

This clone came up a few times. This sequence joins TRBV2 and TRBJ1-1; D perhaps matches TRBD1 (5 bases). Germline values: CDR1 SNHLY, CDR2 FYNNEI. V lost 6 bases and J 1 base, leaving 18 bases between the germline ends. The CDR3 consists of 16 residues. The CDR3 DNA follows: TGTGCCAGCAGACAGACAGAGCTGGGGAGGAACACTGAAGCTTTCTTT. This encodes CASRQTELGRNTEAFF.

The V call is TRBV29-1, the J call TRBJ2-7; perhaps TRBD1 as D (6 bases). With 2 bases removed from V and 6 bases from J, the gap between germline ends came to 17 bases. Germline CDR1 and CDR2: SQVTM and ANQGSEA. CDR3 length: 14 residues. The CDR3 region is CSVEPQGVGREQYF. The CDR3 nucleotides are TGCAGCGTTGAACCACAGGGTGTCGGGCGCGAGCAGTACTTC.

V gene TRBV25-1 combines with J gene TRBJ2-5; maybe TRBD2 (5 bases). Germline V gives CDR1 MGHDK, CDR2 SYGVNS. The CDR3 has 17 residues. Trimming took off 3 bases at V and 5 bases at J, with 22 bases between the two ends. The CDR3 DNA follows: TGTGCCAGCAGTGATTCAAGGCGGGCACGGAGTCTGGAGACCCAGTACTTC. The encoded protein is CASSDSRRARSLETQYF.

The V call is TRBV20-1, the J call TRBJ1-1, with D unclear. The V gene lost 3 bases and the J gene lost 5 bases, with 10 bases spanning the gap. CDR1 and CDR2 (germline): DFQATT, SNEGSKA (reference sequence). The CDR3 runs to 12 residues. CDR3 residues: CSASFQSTEAFF. CDR3 DNA sequence: TGCAGTGCTAGTTTTCAGTCTACTGAAGCTTTCTTT.

The chain uses TRBV30 and TRBJ1-6, with 8 positions matching TRBD1. Unmatched junction bases numbered 15, after V lost 2 bases and J lost 9 bases. The germline gives CDR1 GTSNPN, CDR2 SVGIG (reference sequence). The CDR3 covers 17 residues. The CDR3: CAWSQTRPGTGVSPLHF. CDR3 bases: TGTGCCTGGAGTCAAACCCGACCTGGGACAGGAGTTTCACCCCTCCACTTT.

The CDR3 DNA follows: TGTGCCAGCAGTTTAGGGGCTACAGAGCAGTTCTTC. It encodes CASSLGATEQFF. This sequence joins TRBV12-3 or TRBV12-4 and TRBJ2-1, with D uncertain. Trimming pared 1 base from V and 10 bases from J, leaving 8 bases between. The CDR3 covers 12 residues.

The chain couples TRBV4-2 to TRBJ2-1; D gene unclear. Germline-derived CDR1 and CDR2 are LGHNA and YNFKEQ. The length of the CDR3 is 16 residues. V was clipped by 1 base and J by 7 bases, with 17 bases between them. The CDR3 spells CASSQVQRSMRNEQFF. DNA of the CDR3: TGTGCCAGCAGCCAAGTTCAAAGATCTATGAGGAATGAGCAGTTCTTC.

This chain joins TRBV5-6 and TRBJ1-2; TRBD1 matches 10 bases. CDR3 length equals 15 residues. Germline V gene sequence: CDR1 SGHDT, CDR2 YYEEEE. Trimming removed 4 bases from V and 4 bases from J; junction bases left unmatched: 7. The CDR3 region has the DNA TGTGCCAGCAGCCTGACAGGGGGCACGGGCTATGGCTACACCTTC. This sequence encodes CASSLTGGTGYGYTF.

The rearrangement joins TRBV3-1 (or the pseudogene TRBV3-2) to TRBJ1-1; 7 nucleotides match TRBD1. Germline V gives CDR1 LGHDT, CDR2 YNNKEL (reference sequence). This CDR3 region has 15 residues. V lost 0 bases, J lost 3 bases, and 4 bases stayed unmatched. The CDR3: CASSQEGRGYTEAFF. As DNA, the CDR3 is TGTGCCAGCAGCCAAGAGGGCAGGGGGTACACTGAAGCTTTCTTT.

The V call is TRBV30, the J call TRBJ2-4, with 12 bases that match TRBD2. This CDR3 has 14 amino acids. V shed 5 bases, J shed 12 bases, and the junction held 11 bases outside the gene matches. In germline, CDR1 is GTSNPN, CDR2 SVGIG (reference sequence). Here the CDR3 reads CAWRFSSGGAGQYF. CDR3 sequence (DNA): TGTGCCTGGCGGTTTTCTAGCGGGGGGGCTGGTCAGTACTTC.

The V and J genes are TRBV5-4 and TRBJ2-7; the D gene is possibly TRBD1 (5 bases). Trimming took off 2 bases at V and 6 bases at J, with 9 bases between the two ends. Germline V lookup: CDR1 SGHNT, CDR2 YYREEE (reference sequence). The CDR3 totals 12 residues. The CDR3 is CASSFPRGEQYF. In DNA, the CDR3 is TGTGCCAGCAGCTTCCCTAGGGGCGAGCAGTACTTC.

The chain links TRBV5-4 to TRBJ2-7; 11 bases agree with TRBD2. Per the germline V gene, CDR1 is SGHNT and CDR2 is YYREEE (reference sequence). The trim removed 5 bases at V and 4 bases at J, leaving 5 bases unmatched. The CDR3 is 14 amino acids. The CDR3 spells CASRLAGGTYEQYF. As DNA, the CDR3 is TGTGCCAGCAGGCTAGCGGGGGGAACTTACGAGCAGTACTTC.